The clone carrying this TCR beta chain has just a few counts. What it recognizes is unknown. MiXCR, applied by TCRdb to the 5' RACE reads, yields one record per CDR3 protein. The sample includes about 160,000 distinct CDR3 sequences, 5.5% to 7.5% seen only once; the top ten take more than 2.5%. The sample is drawn from a study of T cells after yellow fever vaccination. This CDR3 comprises 17 residues. From germline, CDR1 is SGHRS and CDR2 YFSETQ. V was trimmed by 5 bases and J by 0 bases, leaving 15 bases between them. Findings and caveats of the study: The study re-detected most primary-vaccination clones after the booster (under 97% CD4, roughly 85% CD8). The study found a weaker secondary response that peaked faster, day 5 versus 15.

The genes are TRBV5-1 and TRBJ1-6, with D maybe TRBD1 (5 bases). This TCR came from a man aged 18 to 30 who received the YFV17D yellow fever vaccine. Sequences were derived from CD4+ T cells sorted from PBMCs, sampled about 5 days after the first yellow fever vaccination. The CDR3 DNA reads as TGCGCCAGCAGGCGGGACGGAGAAAGCTCCTATAATTCACCCCTCCACTTT. It translates to CASRRDGESSYNSPLHF.